Detailed here is one T cell receptor beta chain. The data are from a study of T-cell memory formation after mild COVID-19. Study as a whole: Across donors, TCR clusters were largely donor specific.

With constant-segment primers, 5'RACE yielded cDNA libraries of TCR alpha and TCR beta that carried sample barcodes and UMIs. Using its own MiXCR run on the 5' RACE reads, TCRdb lists one record per CDR3 protein. The sample yields 310,000 or so distinct CDR3 sequences, approximately 16% seen once. This CDR3 comprises 15 residues. Germline V gene lookup returns CDR1 SGDLS and CDR2 YYNGEE. With V trimmed by 2 bases and J by 9 bases, 6 bases remained unmatched. The chain employs TRBV9 and TRBJ1-6; 9 positions match TRBD1. The sample consisted of PBMCs or a T cell subset sorted from them (not recorded which). The receptor comes from a young man who had mild COVID-19 (a few samples of this study predate the infection). Cell type and time point are not known. CDR3 protein: CASSVLGQGISPLHF. Written as DNA, the CDR3 is TGTGCCAGCAGCGTCCTTGGACAGGGGATTTCACCCCTCCACTTT. The whole variable domain, filled in from reference TRBV9 and TRBJ1-6, reads DSGVTQTPKHLITATGQRVTLRCSPRSGDLSVYWYQQSLDQGLQFLIQYYNGEERAKGNILERFSAQQFPDLHSELNLSSLELGDSALYFCASSVLGQGISPLHFGNGTRLTVT.